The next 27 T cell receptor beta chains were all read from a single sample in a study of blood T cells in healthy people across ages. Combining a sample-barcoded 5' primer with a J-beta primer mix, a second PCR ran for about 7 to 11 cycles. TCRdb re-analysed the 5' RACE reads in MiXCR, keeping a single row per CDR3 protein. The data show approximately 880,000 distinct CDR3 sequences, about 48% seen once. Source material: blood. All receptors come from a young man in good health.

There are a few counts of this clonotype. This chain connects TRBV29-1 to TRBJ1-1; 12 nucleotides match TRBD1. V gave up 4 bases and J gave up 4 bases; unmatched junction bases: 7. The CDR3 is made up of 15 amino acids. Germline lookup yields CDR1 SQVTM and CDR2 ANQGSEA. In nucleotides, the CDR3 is TGCAGCGTTGGCCGGGACAGGGGGCAAGGCACTGAAGCTTTCTTT. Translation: CSVGRDRGQGTEAFF. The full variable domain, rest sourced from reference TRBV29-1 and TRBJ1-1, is SAVISQKPSRDICQRGTSLTIQCQVDSQVTMMFWYRQQPGQSLTLIATANQGSEATYESGFVIDKFPISRPNLTFSTLTVSNMSPEDSSIYLCSVGRDRGQGTEAFFGQGTRLTVV.

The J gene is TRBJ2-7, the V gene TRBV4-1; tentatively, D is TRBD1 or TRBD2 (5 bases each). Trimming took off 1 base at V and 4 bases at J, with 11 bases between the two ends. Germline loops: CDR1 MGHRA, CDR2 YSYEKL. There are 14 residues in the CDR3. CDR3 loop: CASSQASGRYEQYF. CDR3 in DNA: TGCGCCAGCAGCCAAGCTTCGGGGCGATACGAGCAGTACTTC.

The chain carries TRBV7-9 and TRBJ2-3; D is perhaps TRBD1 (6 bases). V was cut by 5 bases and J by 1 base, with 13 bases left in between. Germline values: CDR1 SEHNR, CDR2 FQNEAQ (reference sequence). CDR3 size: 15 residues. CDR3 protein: CASSPWTAGTDTQYF. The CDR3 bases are TGTGCCAGCAGCCCCTGGACAGCAGGCACAGATACGCAGTATTTT.

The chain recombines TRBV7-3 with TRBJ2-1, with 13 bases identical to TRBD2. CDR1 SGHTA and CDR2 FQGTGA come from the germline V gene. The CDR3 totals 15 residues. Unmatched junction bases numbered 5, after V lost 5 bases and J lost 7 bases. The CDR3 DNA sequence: TGTGCCAGCAGCCCTACTAGCGGGGGGGAGAATGAGCAGTTCTTC. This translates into CASSPTSGGENEQFF.

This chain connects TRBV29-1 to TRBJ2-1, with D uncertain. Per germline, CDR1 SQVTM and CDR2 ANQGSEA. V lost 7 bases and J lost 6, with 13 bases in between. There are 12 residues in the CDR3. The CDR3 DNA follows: TGCAGCGCCACGTGGGGTAGCAATGAGCAGTTCTTC. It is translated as CSATWGSNEQFF.

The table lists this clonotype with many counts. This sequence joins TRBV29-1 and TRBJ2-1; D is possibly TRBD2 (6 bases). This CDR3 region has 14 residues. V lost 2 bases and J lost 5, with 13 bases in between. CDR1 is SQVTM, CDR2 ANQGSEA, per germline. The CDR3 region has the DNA TGCAGCGTTGAATGGGGGGTAAGGGACAATGAGCAGTTCTTC. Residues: CSVEWGVRDNEQFF.

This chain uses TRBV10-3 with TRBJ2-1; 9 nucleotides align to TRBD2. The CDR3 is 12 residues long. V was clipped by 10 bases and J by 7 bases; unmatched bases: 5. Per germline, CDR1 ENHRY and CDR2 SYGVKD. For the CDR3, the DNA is TGTGCCACCCAGAGCGGGGGGAATGAGCAGTTCTTC. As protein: CATQSGGNEQFF.

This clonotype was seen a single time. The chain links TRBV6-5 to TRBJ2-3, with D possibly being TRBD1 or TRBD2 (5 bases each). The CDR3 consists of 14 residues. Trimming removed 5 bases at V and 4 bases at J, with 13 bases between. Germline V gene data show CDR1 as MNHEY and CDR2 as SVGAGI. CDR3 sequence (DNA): TGTGCCAGCAGTCAAGTCCGGGGCGCAGATACGCAGTATTTT. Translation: CASSQVRGADTQYF.

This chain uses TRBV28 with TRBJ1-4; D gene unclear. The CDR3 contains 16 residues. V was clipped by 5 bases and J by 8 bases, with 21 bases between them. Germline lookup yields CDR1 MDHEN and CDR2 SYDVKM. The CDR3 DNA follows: TGTGCCAGCAGTCTCAATGAGGACGGCTCGGGGGAAAAACTGTTTTTT. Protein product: CASSLNEDGSGEKLFF.

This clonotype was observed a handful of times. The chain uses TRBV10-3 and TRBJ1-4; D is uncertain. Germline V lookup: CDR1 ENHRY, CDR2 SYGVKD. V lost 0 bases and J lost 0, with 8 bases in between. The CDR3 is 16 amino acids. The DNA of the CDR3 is TGTGCCATCAGTGAGTCGGTGGCAGCAACTAATGAAAAACTGTTTTTT. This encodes CAISESVAATNEKLFF.

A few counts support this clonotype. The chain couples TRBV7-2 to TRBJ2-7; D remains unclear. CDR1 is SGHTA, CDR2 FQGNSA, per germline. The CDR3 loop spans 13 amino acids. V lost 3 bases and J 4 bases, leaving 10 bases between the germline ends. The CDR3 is CASSFFGEYEQYF. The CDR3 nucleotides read TGTGCCAGCAGCTTTTTCGGAGAATACGAGCAGTACTTC.

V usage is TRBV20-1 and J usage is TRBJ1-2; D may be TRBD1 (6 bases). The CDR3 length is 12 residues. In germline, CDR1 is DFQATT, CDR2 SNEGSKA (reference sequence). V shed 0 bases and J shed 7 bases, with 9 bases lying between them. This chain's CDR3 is CSARDTGSGYTF. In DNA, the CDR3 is TGCAGTGCTAGAGACACAGGGTCTGGCTACACCTTC.

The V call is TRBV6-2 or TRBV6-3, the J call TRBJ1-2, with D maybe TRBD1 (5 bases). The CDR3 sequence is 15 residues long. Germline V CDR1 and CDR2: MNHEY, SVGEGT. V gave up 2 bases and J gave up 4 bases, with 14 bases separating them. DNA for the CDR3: TGTGCCAGCAGTTACGATGGAGGGGAAAGCTATGGCTACACCTTC. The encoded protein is CASSYDGGESYGYTF.

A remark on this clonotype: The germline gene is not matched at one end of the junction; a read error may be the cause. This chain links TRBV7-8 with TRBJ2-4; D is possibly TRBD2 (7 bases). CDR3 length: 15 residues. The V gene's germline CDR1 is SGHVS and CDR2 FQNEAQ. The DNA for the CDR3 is TGTGCCTGCAGCGGGACACTCGGAGGGAGAGACATTCAGTACTTC. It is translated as CACSGTLGGRDIQYF. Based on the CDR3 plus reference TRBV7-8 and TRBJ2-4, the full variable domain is GAGVSQSPRYKVAKRGQDVALRCDPISGHVSLFWYQQALGQGPEFLTYFQNEAQLDKSGLPSDRFFAERPEGSVSTLKIQRTQQEDSAVYLCACSGTLGGRDIQYFGAGTRLSVL.

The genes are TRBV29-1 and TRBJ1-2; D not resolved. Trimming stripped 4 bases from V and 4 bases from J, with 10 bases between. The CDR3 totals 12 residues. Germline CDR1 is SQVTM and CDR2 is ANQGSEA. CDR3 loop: CSVGPDGYGYTF. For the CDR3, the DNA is TGCAGCGTTGGACCGGACGGCTATGGCTACACCTTC. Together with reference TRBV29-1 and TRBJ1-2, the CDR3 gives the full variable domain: SAVISQKPSRDICQRGTSLTIQCQVDSQVTMMFWYRQQPGQSLTLIATANQGSEATYESGFVIDKFPISRPNLTFSTLTVSNMSPEDSSIYLCSVGPDGYGYTFGSGTRLTVV.

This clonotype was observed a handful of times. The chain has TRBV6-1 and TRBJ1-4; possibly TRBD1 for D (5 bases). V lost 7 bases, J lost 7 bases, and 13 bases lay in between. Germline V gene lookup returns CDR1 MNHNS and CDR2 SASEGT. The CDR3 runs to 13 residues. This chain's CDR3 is CASIQDGGEKLFF. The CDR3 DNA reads TGTGCCAGCATCCAGGACGGGGGTGAAAAACTGTTTTTT.

The CDR3 loop is CASSRPARGRVYGYTF. CDR3 DNA sequence: TGTGCCAGCAGCCGACCCGCGAGGGGCAGAGTTTATGGCTACACCTTC. The V call is TRBV7-9, the J call TRBJ1-2, with D maybe TRBD1 (5 bases). The CDR3 extends over 16 amino acids. Deletions cut 5 bases from V and 5 bases from J, with 21 bases between. Germline assignment: CDR1 SEHNR and CDR2 FQNEAQ (reference sequence).

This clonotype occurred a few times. The CDR3 here is CASSSLPPDRIHGYTF. CDR3 bases: TGTGCCAGCAGTTCCCTTCCCCCGGACAGGATCCATGGCTACACCTTC. This chain joins TRBV27 and TRBJ1-2; 7 nucleotides line up with TRBD1. V gave up 4 bases and J gave up 6 bases; unmatched junction bases: 14. The CDR3 is 16 residues long. The germline V gene has CDR1 MNHEY and CDR2 SMNVEV (reference sequence).

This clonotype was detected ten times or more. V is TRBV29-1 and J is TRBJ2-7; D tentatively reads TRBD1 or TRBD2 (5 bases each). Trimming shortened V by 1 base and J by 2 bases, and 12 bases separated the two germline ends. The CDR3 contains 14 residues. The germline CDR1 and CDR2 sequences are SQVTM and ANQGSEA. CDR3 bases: TGCAGCGTTGAAGCCTCGGGGACCCCCTACGAGCAGTACTTC. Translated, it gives CSVEASGTPYEQYF.

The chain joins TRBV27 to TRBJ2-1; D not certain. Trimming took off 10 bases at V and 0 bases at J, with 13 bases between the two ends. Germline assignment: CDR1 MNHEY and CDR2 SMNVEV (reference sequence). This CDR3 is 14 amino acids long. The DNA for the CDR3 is TGTGCCAACACTGACTTTGCCTCCTACAATGAGCAGTTCTTC. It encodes CANTDFASYNEQFF.

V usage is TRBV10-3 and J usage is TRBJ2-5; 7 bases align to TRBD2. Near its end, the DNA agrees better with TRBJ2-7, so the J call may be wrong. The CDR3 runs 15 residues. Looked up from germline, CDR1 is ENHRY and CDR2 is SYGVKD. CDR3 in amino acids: CAISDPPAGLDEQYF. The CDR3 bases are TGTGCCATCAGTGACCCCCCAGCGGGACTCGACGAGCAGTACTTC.

The CDR3 DNA sequence: TGTGCCAGCAGCCAAGACGACAGTTGGGAGACCCAGTACTTC. Its translation: CASSQDDSWETQYF. The rearrangement links TRBV14 to TRBJ2-4, with D possibly TRBD1 on 5 matching bases. The DNA matches TRBJ2-5 better at its end, which makes the J call doubtful. The germline V gene has CDR1 SGHDN and CDR2 FVKESK. The CDR3 consists of 14 residues.

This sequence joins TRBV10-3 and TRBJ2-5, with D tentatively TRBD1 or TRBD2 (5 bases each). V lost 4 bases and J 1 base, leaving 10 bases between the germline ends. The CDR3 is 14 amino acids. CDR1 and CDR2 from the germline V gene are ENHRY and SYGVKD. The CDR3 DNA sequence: TGTGCCATCAGTGTAAGGGACGTCCAAGAGACCCAGTACTTC. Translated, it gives CAISVRDVQETQYF.

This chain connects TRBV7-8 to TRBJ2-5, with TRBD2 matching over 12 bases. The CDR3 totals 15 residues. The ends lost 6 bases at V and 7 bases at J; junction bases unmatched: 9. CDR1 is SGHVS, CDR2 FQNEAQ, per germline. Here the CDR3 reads CASSPGLAGPLTQYF. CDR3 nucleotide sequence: TGTGCCAGCAGTCCGGGACTAGCGGGCCCATTGACCCAGTACTTC.

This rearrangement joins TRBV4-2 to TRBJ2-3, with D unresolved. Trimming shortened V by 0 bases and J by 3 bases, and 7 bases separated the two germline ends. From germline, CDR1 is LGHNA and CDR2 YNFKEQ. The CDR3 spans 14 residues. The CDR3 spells CASSQDLLTDTQYF. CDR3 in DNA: TGTGCCAGCAGCCAAGATCTCCTAACAGATACGCAGTATTTT.

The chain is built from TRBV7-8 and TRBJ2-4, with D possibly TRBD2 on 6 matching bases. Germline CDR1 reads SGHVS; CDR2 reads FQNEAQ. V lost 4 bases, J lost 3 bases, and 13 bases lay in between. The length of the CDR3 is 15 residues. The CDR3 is CASSSSGVDKNIQYF. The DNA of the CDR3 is TGTGCCAGCAGCTCCTCGGGGGTTGACAAAAACATTCAGTACTTC.

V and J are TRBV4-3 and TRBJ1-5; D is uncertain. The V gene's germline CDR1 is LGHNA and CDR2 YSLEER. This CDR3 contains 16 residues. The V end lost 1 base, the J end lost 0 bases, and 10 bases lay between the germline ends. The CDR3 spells CASSQVAGYSNQPQHF. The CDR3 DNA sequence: TGCGCCAGCAGCCAAGTGGCCGGGTATAGCAATCAGCCCCAGCATTTT.